The rows below give T cell receptor beta chains drawn from one sample of a study of immune evolution from preneoplasia to lung adenocarcinoma. Measured with immunoSEQ multiplex PCR; TCRdb has only the in-frame clones, and not every one. The sample carries over 30,000 clones, 60% to 75% recorded once. The sequencing sample was made of FFPE invasive lung adenocarcinoma tissue. These receptors came from a person between 55 and 69 years old with lung adenocarcinoma. The CDR3 runs from the conserved cysteine through the conserved F or W. The D gene is left open where the match is weak. The size entry is marked missing in some rows and otherwise reads once, few, many or a size class.

j_call v_call clone_size d_call cdr3_nt cdr3_aa
TRBJ2-7 TRBV5-1 . TRBD1 TGCGCCAGCAGCCCGGGACAGGCCCAATCCTACGAGCAGTACTTC CASSPGQAQSYEQYF
TRBJ1-5 TRBV19 once TRBD1 TGTGCCAGTAGTATAACAGGGGGGCGCAATCAGCCCCAGCATTTT CASSITGGRNQPQHF
TRBJ2-3 TRBV29-1 . . TGCAGCGTTGAACCATCCACAGATACGCAGTATTTT CSVEPSTDTQYF
TRBJ2-5 TRBV6-4 . . TGTGCCAGCAGTGAGATGGGCGGCCAAGAGACCCAGTACTTC CASSEMGGQETQYF
TRBJ2-5 TRBV28 . . TGTGCCAGCAGTTCCCCAGTCCAAGAGACCCAGTACTTC CASSSPVQETQYF
TRBJ2-6 TRBV28 . . TGTGCCAGCAGTTTAGGTGCAAGGTCTGGGGCCAACGTCCTGACTTTC CASSLGARSGANVLTF
TRBJ1-2 TRBV18 . . TGTGCCAGCTCACCCGGGAAAGGCTACACCTTC CASSPGKGYTF
TRBJ2-1 TRBV2 . . TGTGCCAGCAGGGTTTACAATGAGCAGTTCTTC CASRVYNEQFF
TRBJ2-5 TRBV5-6 . TRBD2 TGTGCCAGCAGTCACGGGACTAGCGGGTTGGGAGAGACCCAGTACTTC CASSHGTSGLGETQYF
TRBJ2-7 TRBV6-1 . . TGTGCCAGCAGTGAAGGGAATCTACTCTACGAGCAGTACTTC CASSEGNLLYEQYF
TRBJ2-2 TRBV11-2 . . TGTGCCAGCAGCTTGCTTCTCGGCACCGGGGAGCTGTTTTTT CASSLLLGTGELFF
TRBJ1-4 TRBV2 . TRBD1 TGTGCCGGTCGACAGGGGGCGGGAGAAAAACTGTTTTTT CAGRQGAGEKLFF
TRBJ1-4 TRBV30 . TRBD1 TGTGCCTGGGGGCGGGACAGTAATGAAAAACTGTTTTTT CAWGRDSNEKLFF
TRBJ2-2 TRBV29-1 . TRBD2 TGCAGCGTCGGAGGGGTAGCGGGAGGGAACACCGGGGAGCTGTTTTTT CSVGGVAGGNTGELFF
TRBJ2-5 TRBV18 . . TGTGCCAGCTCACCGGAGCGGGTTGAAGAGACCCAGTACTTC CASSPERVEETQYF
TRBJ1-2 TRBV11-2 . . TGTGCCAGCAGCTTCTCATTTCCGGGCGGCTACACCTTC CASSFSFPGGYTF
TRBJ2-7 TRBV7-2 . TRBD2 TGTGCCAGCAGCACTAGGGGCTCCGGGACTAGCGGTGACGAGCAGTACTTC CASSTRGSGTSGDEQYF